This T cell receptor beta chain was documented in a study of control samples from healthy donors and cancer patients. V gave up 0 bases and J gave up 5 bases, with 7 bases separating them. The CDR3 loop spans 13 amino acids. Per the germline V gene, CDR1 is LGHDT and CDR2 is YNNKEL (reference sequence). TCRdb's table, derived via immunoSEQ multiplex PCR, lists solely in-frame clones and lacks some. The sample holds over 100,000 clones, about 92% seen once. The receptor comes from a woman in her 50s in good health. Sample: blood. The chain combines TRBV3-1 (or the pseudogene TRBV3-2) with TRBJ1-1; D uncertain. The CDR3 nucleotides are TGTGCCAGCAGCCAAGAAGGGAGGACTGAAGCTTTCTTT. Translating it yields CASSQEGRTEAFF.